These 10 T cell receptor beta chains came from one sample sequenced in a study of control samples from healthy donors and cancer patients. Sequencing was performed with immunoSEQ multiplex PCR; in TCRdb, only in-frame clones are kept and a portion is missing. This sample has some 130,000 clones, with 89% found just once. The sequenced material came from PBMCs. The receptors derive from a man in his fifties with head and neck cancer.

The chain is built from TRBV24-1 and TRBJ1-1, with 9 bases fitting TRBD1. Per the germline V gene, CDR1 is KGHDR and CDR2 is SFDVKD. This CDR3 is 13 amino acids long. V shed 4 bases and J 9 bases; nucleotides not matched to a gene: 5. The CDR3 sequence: CATSDPGQGKAFF. The CDR3 region has the DNA TGTGCCACCAGTGACCCAGGACAGGGGAAAGCTTTCTTT.

The V gene is TRBV5-1, the J gene TRBJ2-3; no clear D gene. Germline CDR1 SGHRS, CDR2 YFSETQ. The CDR3 runs to 14 residues. Trimming cost V 1 base and J 3 bases, with 9 bases left between them. This CDR3 reads CASSLSHLTDTQYF. DNA for the CDR3: TGCGCCAGCAGCTTGTCACATCTTACAGATACGCAGTATTTT. Full variable domain (remainder filled in from reference TRBV5-1 and TRBJ2-3): KAGVTQTPRYLIKTRGQQVTLSCSPISGHRSVSWYQQTPGQGLQFLFEYFSETQRNKGNFPGRFSGRQFSNSRSEMNVSTLELGDSALYLCASSLSHLTDTQYFGPGTRLTVL.

The chain couples TRBV7-9 to TRBJ2-5, with TRBD2 matching over 8 bases. The germline V gene encodes CDR1 SEHNR and CDR2 FQNEAQ (reference sequence). The CDR3 covers 14 residues. Trimming at V came to 5 bases and at J to 5 bases, leaving 7 bases not matched to a gene. The CDR3 is CASSPSSGAETQYF. The DNA of the CDR3 is TGTGCCAGCAGCCCTAGTAGCGGGGCGGAGACCCAGTACTTC.

The chain couples TRBV7-2 to TRBJ1-1; D is unclear. V lost 6 bases and J lost 6, with 14 bases in between. The V gene's germline CDR1 is SGHTA and CDR2 FQGNSA. The CDR3 consists of 13 residues. CDR3 nucleotide sequence: TGTGCCAGCAGTTCCTTGAGGGTCTCTGAAGCTTTCTTT. This codes for CASSSLRVSEAFF.

The chain combines TRBV5-1 with TRBJ2-1; 7 nucleotides line up with TRBD2. The CDR3 has 20 residues. The trim removed 0 bases at V and 1 base at J, leaving 16 bases unmatched. Germline CDR1 SGHRS, CDR2 YFSETQ. The CDR3 DNA reads as TGCGCCAGCAGCTTGGCCGGTGGTAGCGGGCTATCACCATCCTACAATGAGCAGTTCTTC. Translated: CASSLAGGSGLSPSYNEQFF.

The chain employs TRBV27 and TRBJ2-7; a weak D match, TRBD1 (7 bases). The CDR3 is 12 amino acids. CDR1 and CDR2 (germline): MNHEY, SMNVEV (reference sequence). CDR3 nucleotides: TGTGCGGCAGGCAGGGGGAGGTCAGAGCAGTACTTC. It is translated as CAAGRGRSEQYF.

The chain is built from TRBV2 and TRBJ2-1; the match to TRBD1 covers 7 bases. Looked up from germline, CDR1 is SNHLY and CDR2 is FYNNEI. J gave up 2 bases and V 6 bases, and 13 bases lay outside the gene matches. The CDR3 covers 17 residues. The CDR3 DNA is TGTGCCAGCAGGCCCCCGACAGGGATCATGCCCTACAATGAGCAGTTCTTC. It yields the protein CASRPPTGIMPYNEQFF.

The genes are TRBV6-5 and TRBJ1-2; D unclear. The V and J ends lost 5 bases and 1 base respectively, with 11 bases between them. The CDR3 has 14 amino acids. Germline V lookup: CDR1 MNHEY, CDR2 SVGAGI. The CDR3 sequence: CASSPWGGNYGYTF. The DNA for the CDR3 is TGTGCCAGCAGTCCCTGGGGTGGTAACTATGGCTACACCTTC.

This rearrangement joins TRBV7-2 to TRBJ1-5, with D uncertain. The CDR3 is 15 amino acids. Trimming removed 6 bases from V and 3 bases from J, with 15 bases in between. CDR1 and CDR2 (germline): SGHTA, FQGNSA. CDR3 nucleotides: TGTGCCAGCAGTCGCAGTGGGCGTACCAATCAGCCCCAGCATTTT. The encoded protein is CASSRSGRTNQPQHF.

The chain is built from TRBV2 and TRBJ2-5; TRBD2 agrees at 10 bases. Germline lookup yields CDR1 SNHLY and CDR2 FYNNEI. The CDR3 contains 15 residues. V trimming: 3 bases; J trimming: 7 bases; junction bases outside the gene matches: 8. The CDR3 nucleotides read TGTGCCAGCAGTGATCGGGCTAGCGGGAGTGGGACCCAGTACTTC. It translates to CASSDRASGSGTQYF. The whole variable domain, remainder taken from reference TRBV2 and TRBJ2-5, is EPEVTQTPSHQVTQMGQEVILRCVPISNHLYFYWYRQILGQKVEFLVSFYNNEISEKSEIFDDQFSVERPDGSNFTLKIRSTKLEDSAMYFCASSDRASGSGTQYFGPGTRLLVL.